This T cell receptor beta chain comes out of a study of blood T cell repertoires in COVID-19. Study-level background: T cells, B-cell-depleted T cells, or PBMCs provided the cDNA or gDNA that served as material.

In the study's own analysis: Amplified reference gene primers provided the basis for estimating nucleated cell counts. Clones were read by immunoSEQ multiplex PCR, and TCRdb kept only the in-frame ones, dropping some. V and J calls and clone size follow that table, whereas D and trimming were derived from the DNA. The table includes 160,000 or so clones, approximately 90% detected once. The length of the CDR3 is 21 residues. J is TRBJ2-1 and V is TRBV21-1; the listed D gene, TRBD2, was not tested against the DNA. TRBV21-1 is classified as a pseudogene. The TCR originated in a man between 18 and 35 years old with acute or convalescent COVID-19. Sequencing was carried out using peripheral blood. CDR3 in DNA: TGTGCCAGCAGCAAAGCGCTTTGGGACAGGGGGCCTAGCGGGAGCTACAATGAGCAGTTCTTC. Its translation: CASSKALWDRGPSGSYNEQFF.